These 25 T cell receptor beta chains originate from one sample sequenced in a study of blood T cells in healthy people across ages. The second PCR ran roughly 7 to 12 cycles with a sample-barcoded 5' primer and J-beta primers. TCRdb analysed the 5' RACE reads with MiXCR anew, one entry per CDR3 protein. The table lists 1.6 million or so distinct CDR3 sequences, roughly 30% of them singletons. The sample consisted of blood. All receptors come from a woman aged 25 to 39 in good health.

The chain links TRBV29-1 to TRBJ1-1; D is possibly TRBD1 (5 bases). The CDR3 extends over 13 amino acids. Per the germline V gene, CDR1 is SQVTM and CDR2 is ANQGSEA. Trimming removed 6 bases at V and 3 bases at J, with 14 bases between. The DNA of the CDR3 is TGCAGCGTCGTACGGGGGGGGGACACTGAAGCTTTCTTT. This sequence encodes CSVVRGGDTEAFF.

This sequence joins TRBV6-5 and TRBJ2-1; 7 nucleotides line up with TRBD2. Germline V gives CDR1 MNHEY, CDR2 SVGAGI. With 7 bases clipped from V and 4 bases from J, the junction kept 7 bases outside the gene matches. The CDR3 has 14 residues. This CDR3 reads CASNPGGGYNEQFF. CDR3 sequence (DNA): TGTGCCAGCAATCCGGGAGGCGGGTACAATGAGCAGTTCTTC.

Comments on this clonotype: This may arise from a read error, as a much more abundant clone is one base away. The gene calls are TRBV4-1 and TRBJ2-3, with D perhaps given as TRBD1 or TRBD2 (6 bases each). This CDR3 spans 15 amino acids. The germline V gene encodes CDR1 MGHRA and CDR2 YSYEKL. The CDR3 region is CASGQDPGGRDTQYF. CDR3 DNA: TGCGCCAGCGGCCAAGACCCTGGGGGGCGGGATACGCAGTATTTT.

This chain connects TRBV6-5 to TRBJ2-5, with TRBD2 matching 7 bases. The CDR3 spans 15 residues. V gave up 6 bases and J gave up 4 bases; unmatched junction bases: 11. Germline values: CDR1 MNHEY, CDR2 SVGAGI. DNA for the CDR3: TGTGCCAGCAGCAACAGCGGGAAAGGAGGAGAGACCCAGTACTTC. Protein sequence: CASSNSGKGGETQYF.

This clonotype was found a few times. The V call is TRBV20-1, the J call TRBJ2-5; 8 bases fit TRBD1. Germline trimming cut 7 bases from V and 2 bases from J; bases unmatched to any gene: 9. Germline CDR1 DFQATT, CDR2 SNEGSKA (reference sequence). This CDR3 contains 14 residues. Written as DNA, the CDR3 is TGCAGTGTCGATGACAGGGGCCCTCAAGAGACCCAGTACTTC. This codes for CSVDDRGPQETQYF.

The V and J genes are TRBV6-1 and TRBJ2-3, with D tentatively TRBD1 or TRBD2 (6 bases each). Germline CDR1 reads MNHNS; CDR2 reads SASEGT. The V gene lost 1 base and the J gene lost 4 bases, with 9 bases spanning the gap. CDR3 size: 14 residues. The CDR3 DNA follows: TGTGCCAGCAGTGAAGGGGGGGCTTCAGATACGCAGTATTTT. It codes for CASSEGGASDTQYF.

This clonotype was seen only a few times. The V and J genes are TRBV12-3 or TRBV12-4 and TRBJ1-2; the D is unclear. The CDR3 runs 12 residues. Trimming left V 4 bases short and J 8 bases short, with 11 bases between. The CDR3 reads CASSYGPEGYTF. For the CDR3, the DNA is TGTGCCAGCAGTTATGGCCCGGAAGGCTACACCTTC.

The chain is built from TRBV9 and TRBJ1-5; no clear D gene. The CDR3 loop spans 17 amino acids. V lost 2 bases and J lost 0, with 15 bases in between. CDR1 and CDR2 (germline): SGDLS, YYNGEE. This CDR3 reads CASSVGAGLYSNQPQHF. CDR3 bases: TGTGCCAGCAGCGTCGGTGCAGGACTTTATAGCAATCAGCCCCAGCATTTT.

The chain couples TRBV7-2 to TRBJ1-2; 7 bases fit TRBD1. Germline CDR1 reads SGHTA; CDR2 reads FQGNSA. CDR3 length: 15 amino acids. V was clipped by 2 bases and J by 4 bases; unmatched bases: 7. The CDR3 DNA follows: TGTGCCAGCAGCTTATTTCGGCAGGGGGGCTATGGCTACACCTTC. Protein product: CASSLFRQGGYGYTF.

This chain uses TRBV7-8 with TRBJ2-7; TRBD2 matches at 9 bases. The germline gives CDR1 SGHVS, CDR2 FQNEAQ. This CDR3 comprises 15 residues. The junction had 7 bases not matched to a gene; V was cut back by 4 bases and J by 3 bases. The CDR3 here is CASSSTDSGSYEQYF. CDR3 DNA sequence: TGTGCCAGCAGCTCTACGGATAGCGGGAGCTACGAGCAGTACTTC.

This clonotype occurred a few times. This rearrangement joins TRBV27 to TRBJ1-2; TRBD1 matches 10 bases. V lost 3 bases, J lost 5 bases, and 6 bases stayed unmatched. The CDR3 contains 15 residues. CDR1 is MNHEY and CDR2 is SMNVEV in the germline V gene (reference sequence). The CDR3 loop is CASSFGDRGLYGYTF. Here the CDR3 DNA reads TGTGCCAGCAGTTTTGGGGACAGGGGACTTTATGGCTACACCTTC.

Concerning this clonotype: One end of the junction is discordant with germline, which a read error may explain. This chain joins TRBV20-1 and TRBJ1-1; D ambiguous. Germline CDR1 is DFQATT and CDR2 is SNEGSKA (reference sequence). The CDR3 spans 13 residues. The CDR3 nucleotides read TGCGGTGCTGCCCGGCCCCACGGCACTGAAGCTTTCTTT. Translating it yields CGAARPHGTEAFF.

This clonotype was seen more than once but under ten times. The chain carries TRBV24-1 and TRBJ2-1; 14 nucleotides match TRBD2. Germline CDR1 reads KGHDR; CDR2 reads SFDVKD. The CDR3 covers 16 residues. V trimming: 1 base; J trimming: 8 bases; junction bases outside the gene matches: 3. CDR3 residues: CATSDLGTSGSHEQFF. CDR3 DNA sequence: TGTGCCACCAGTGATTTAGGGACTAGCGGGAGCCATGAGCAGTTCTTC.

This clonotype showed up many times. This chain connects TRBV9 to TRBJ2-7, with TRBD1 matching over 7 bases. V shed 3 bases and J 5 bases; nucleotides not matched to a gene: 8. This CDR3 has 14 amino acids. The germline V gene encodes CDR1 SGDLS and CDR2 YYNGEE. This CDR3 is CASSETGVDHEQYF. In nucleotides, the CDR3 is TGTGCCAGCAGCGAAACAGGGGTAGACCACGAGCAGTACTTC.

For this clonotype: A read error may produce the germline difference seen at one junction end. The gene calls are TRBV3-1 and TRBJ2-5; TRBD2 aligns across 10 bases. CDR3 length: 16 amino acids. Germline loops: CDR1 LGHDT, CDR2 YNNKEL (reference sequence). CDR3 sequence: CASNQVVAGGMETQYF. Here the CDR3 DNA reads TGTGCCAGCAACCAAGTCGTAGCGGGGGGTATGGAGACCCAGTACTTC.

The V call is TRBV7-2, the J call TRBJ1-5, with TRBD1 as a possible D gene (5 bases). V lost 2 bases to trimming and J lost 4 bases, with 15 bases between them. This CDR3 is built from 16 residues. Germline assignment: CDR1 SGHTA and CDR2 FQGNSA. The CDR3: CASSLWQGRSNQPQHF. CDR3 sequence (DNA): TGTGCCAGCAGCTTATGGCAGGGAAGGTCAAATCAGCCCCAGCATTTT.

This clonotype was recorded once. The chain joins TRBV29-1 to TRBJ2-1; D is perhaps TRBD1 or TRBD2 (5 bases each). This CDR3 is built from 17 residues. The V and J ends lost 0 bases and 0 bases respectively, with 15 bases between them. CDR1 is SQVTM and CDR2 is ANQGSEA in the germline V gene. The CDR3 bases are TGCAGCGTTGAAGATCTGGGGGAAAAGAGCTCCTACAATGAGCAGTTCTTC. It is translated as CSVEDLGEKSSYNEQFF.

In this sample, this clonotype turned up once. This chain connects TRBV20-1 to TRBJ2-6; TRBD2 matches at 11 bases. The germline CDR1 and CDR2 sequences are DFQATT and SNEGSKA (reference sequence). The CDR3 runs 17 residues. The V gene end was trimmed by 4 bases and the J gene end by 2 bases; junction bases not matched to a gene: 7. CDR3: CSATTLAGEPGANVLTF. CDR3 bases: TGCAGTGCTACCACACTAGCGGGAGAACCTGGGGCCAACGTCCTGACTTTC.

The chain links TRBV4-1 to TRBJ1-2; 11 nucleotides line up with TRBD1. The CDR3 is 16 amino acids. Germline V gene sequence: CDR1 MGHRA, CDR2 YSYEKL. V trimming: 0 bases; J trimming: 4 bases; junction bases outside the gene matches: 4. The CDR3 coding sequence is TGCGCCAGCAGCCAAGAAGAGGGACAGGGGGTCTATGGCTACACCTTC. This translates into CASSQEEGQGVYGYTF.

The rearrangement joins TRBV2 to TRBJ1-5; 7 bases match TRBD1. Germline V CDR1 and CDR2: SNHLY, FYNNEI. The junction had 4 bases not matched to a gene; V was cut back by 5 bases and J by 6 bases. The CDR3 sequence is 13 residues long. CDR3 loop: CASSWDSPQPQHF. As DNA, the CDR3 is TGTGCCAGCAGTTGGGACAGCCCTCAGCCCCAGCATTTT.

This rearrangement joins TRBV4-1 to TRBJ1-1, with a tentative D call TRBD1 (5 bases). This CDR3 has 15 amino acids. CDR1 is MGHRA and CDR2 is YSYEKL in the germline V gene. The ends were cut back, 4 bases at V and 2 bases at J, with 14 bases in the middle. This CDR3 reads CASSLGGLVNTEAFF. CDR3 DNA: TGCGCCAGCAGCCTCGGGGGTTTGGTTAACACTGAAGCTTTCTTT.

Concerning this clonotype: At one end the junction does not follow the germline gene, possibly because of a read error. This chain connects TRBV11-1 to TRBJ1-2; perhaps TRBD1 as D (6 bases). CDR3 length: 17 residues. CDR1 SGHAT and CDR2 FQDESV come from the germline V gene (reference sequence). CDR3 sequence reads: CVSSSRSGQGSNYGYTF. The CDR3 nucleotides are TGTGTCAGCAGCTCGAGGTCGGGGCAGGGGTCGAACTATGGCTACACCTTC.

V is TRBV19 and J is TRBJ1-2; D possibly corresponds to TRBD1 (5 bases). Trimming took off 3 bases at V and 0 bases at J, with 11 bases between the two ends. The germline V gene encodes CDR1 LNHDA and CDR2 SQIVND (reference sequence). This CDR3 region has 15 residues. DNA of the CDR3: TGTGCCAGTAGTATCCCCACGGGGGCTAACTATGGCTACACCTTC. Amino acids: CASSIPTGANYGYTF.

This clonotype was seen many times. The V and J genes are TRBV4-1 and TRBJ2-7; TRBD1 is a possible D gene (6 bases). Germline CDR1 MGHRA, CDR2 YSYEKL. The V end was cut by 0 bases, the J end by 2 bases, with 11 bases between. CDR3 length equals 15 residues. The CDR3 bases are TGCGCCAGCAGCCAAGATTCGACAGGCCCCTACGAGCAGTACTTC. This translates into CASSQDSTGPYEQYF.

This clonotype was detected a few times. The chain is built from TRBV20-1 and TRBJ2-5; D ambiguous. The J call is in doubt because the DNA end fits TRBJ2-7 better. The CDR3 sequence is 12 residues long. From germline, CDR1 is DFQATT and CDR2 SNEGSKA (reference sequence). CDR3 loop: CSAKPGFYEQYF. CDR3 nucleotides: TGCAGTGCCAAGCCGGGTTTTTACGAGCAGTACTTC.